This TCR beta chain was retrieved from a study of T cell changes during pregnancy in multiple sclerosis. Repertoires were generated with immunoSEQ multiplex PCR, while TCRdb's copy carries only in-frame clones and drops some. The profile covers some 28,000 clones, with approximately 90% appearing a single time and approximately 3.4% taken by the ten largest. V was cut by 0 bases and J by 8 bases, with 14 bases left in between. Germline V gives CDR1 LGHNA, CDR2 YNFKEQ. The CDR3 length is 16 residues. Here the sequenced sample was CD4+ T cells from peripheral blood mononuclear cells, taken in the first trimester of pregnancy. V is TRBV4-2 and J is TRBJ1-6, with D possibly matching TRBD1 (6 bases). The receptor was derived from a female donor in good health, enrolled as a control in a pregnancy study. In nucleotides, the CDR3 is TGTGCCAGCAGCCAAGATTTCGGACAGCCTTATTCACCCCTCCACTTT. This codes for CASSQDFGQPYSPLHF.